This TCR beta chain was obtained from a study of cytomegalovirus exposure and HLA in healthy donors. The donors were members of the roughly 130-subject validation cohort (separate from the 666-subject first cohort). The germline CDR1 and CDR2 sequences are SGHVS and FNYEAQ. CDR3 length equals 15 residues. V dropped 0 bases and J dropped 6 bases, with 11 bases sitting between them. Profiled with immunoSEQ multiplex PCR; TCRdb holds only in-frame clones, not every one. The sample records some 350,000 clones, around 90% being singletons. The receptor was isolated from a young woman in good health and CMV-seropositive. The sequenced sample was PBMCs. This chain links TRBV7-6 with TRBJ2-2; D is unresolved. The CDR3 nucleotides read TGTGCCAGCAGCTTAGCGGTTGGGCGCGCCGGGGAGCTGTTTTTT. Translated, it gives CASSLAVGRAGELFF.